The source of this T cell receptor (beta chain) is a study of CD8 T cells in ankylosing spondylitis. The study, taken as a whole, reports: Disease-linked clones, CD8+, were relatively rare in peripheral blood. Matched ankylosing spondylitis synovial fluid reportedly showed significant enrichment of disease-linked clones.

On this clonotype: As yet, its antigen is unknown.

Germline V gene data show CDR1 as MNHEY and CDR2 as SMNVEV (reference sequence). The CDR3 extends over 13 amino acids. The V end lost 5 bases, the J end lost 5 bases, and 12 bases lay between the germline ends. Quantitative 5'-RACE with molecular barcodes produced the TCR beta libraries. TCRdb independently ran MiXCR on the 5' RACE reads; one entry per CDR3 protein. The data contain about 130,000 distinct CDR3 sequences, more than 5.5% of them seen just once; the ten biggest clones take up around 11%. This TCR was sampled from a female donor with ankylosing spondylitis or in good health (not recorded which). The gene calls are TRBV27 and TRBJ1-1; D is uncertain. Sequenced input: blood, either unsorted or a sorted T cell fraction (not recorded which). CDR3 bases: TGTGCCAGCAGTCCCCGTGGTGCGACTGAAGCTTTCTTT. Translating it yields CASSPRGATEAFF.